Listed here are 14 T cell receptor beta chains from one sample, sequenced in a study of blood T cell repertoires in COVID-19. Here immunoSEQ multiplex PCR was the method, and the copy in TCRdb shows in-frame clones only, minus some. Here the sample spans over 200,000 clones, about 91% being singletons. Sample: PBMCs or T cells enriched from blood (not recorded which). These TCRs come from a woman between 40 and 50 years old with acute COVID-19.

The chain links TRBV5-1 to TRBJ2-5; no reliable D call. CDR1 and CDR2 (germline): SGHRS, YFSETQ. Between the trimmed V and J ends, which lost 1 base and 2 bases, there was a span of 9 bases. The CDR3 loop spans 14 amino acids. The CDR3 reads CASSLKWLQETQYF. CDR3 nucleotides: TGCGCCAGCAGCTTGAAATGGCTTCAAGAGACCCAGTACTTC.

This sequence joins TRBV10-2 and TRBJ1-2, with D perhaps matching TRBD1 (6 bases). CDR3 length: 15 residues. The V and J ends lost 2 bases and 3 bases respectively, with 13 bases between them. Germline assignment: CDR1 WSHSY and CDR2 SAAADI. For the CDR3, the DNA is TGCGCCAGCAGTGAGGGGGGCAGGATGGACTATGGCTACACCTTC. This sequence encodes CASSEGGRMDYGYTF.

The V call is TRBV27, the J call TRBJ1-5; D perhaps matches TRBD1 (6 bases). Germline CDR1 MNHEY, CDR2 SMNVEV (reference sequence). V dropped 4 bases and J dropped 7 bases, with 17 bases sitting between them. There are 15 residues in the CDR3. CDR3 DNA: TGTGCCAGCAGTTCCTCCCTGGGAGGGGGACAGCCCCAGCATTTT. Translated, it gives CASSSSLGGGQPQHF.

The rearrangement joins TRBV27 to TRBJ1-2; no firm D call. The ends were cut back, 5 bases at V and 4 bases at J, with 14 bases in the middle. Germline CDR1 is MNHEY and CDR2 is SMNVEV (reference sequence). The CDR3 contains 14 residues. The CDR3 DNA is TGTGCCAGCAGTCCGCCCAGAGGGCTCTATGGCTACACCTTC. Encoded protein: CASSPPRGLYGYTF.

The chain carries TRBV6-2 or TRBV6-3 and TRBJ2-3, with 12 bases lining up with TRBD2. The CDR3 contains 17 residues. From germline, CDR1 is MNHEY and CDR2 SVGEGT. The ends lost 4 bases at V and 1 base at J; junction bases unmatched: 6. CDR3 sequence reads: CASSSQTSGGRTDTQYF. The CDR3, as DNA: TGTGCCAGCAGTTCCCAGACTAGCGGGGGCCGCACAGATACGCAGTATTTT.

The CDR3 DNA reads as TGCGCCAGCAGCCAAAGAGGGTTTGAAACTGAAGCTTTCTTT. Protein product: CASSQRGFETEAFF. This chain uses TRBV4-1 with TRBJ1-1; D unclear. The CDR3 is 14 amino acids. Trimming removed 2 bases from V and 5 bases from J, with 12 bases in between. The germline V gene has CDR1 MGHRA and CDR2 YSYEKL.

The chain links TRBV3-1 (or the pseudogene TRBV3-2) to TRBJ2-2; 10 positions match TRBD2. The junction had 8 bases not matched to a gene; V was cut back by 4 bases and J by 3 bases. Germline loops: CDR1 LGHDT, CDR2 YNNKEL (reference sequence). CDR3 length: 17 amino acids. This CDR3 reads CASSRTAGGLDTGELFF. Here the CDR3 DNA reads TGTGCCAGCAGCCGAACAGCGGGGGGGTTGGACACCGGGGAGCTGTTTTTT.

The chain has TRBV13 and TRBJ2-2; D perhaps matches TRBD1 (5 bases). Germline CDR1 reads PRHDT; CDR2 reads FYEKMQ (reference sequence). The CDR3 is 13 amino acids. Trimming took 3 bases from V and 7 from J, leaving 9 bases between them. The CDR3 is CASSFQGDGELFF. CDR3 nucleotides: TGTGCCAGCAGCTTCCAGGGCGACGGGGAGCTGTTTTTT.

The chain links TRBV6-5 to TRBJ1-1, with D unclear. Germline-derived CDR1 and CDR2 are MNHEY and SVGAGI. The CDR3 contains 13 residues. V was clipped by 5 bases and J by 0 bases, with 7 bases between them. DNA of the CDR3: TGTGCCAGCAGTCCCCTTCTGAACACTGAAGCTTTCTTT. Protein product: CASSPLLNTEAFF.

This clone has at least ten counts. The rearrangement uses TRBV7-9 and TRBJ2-2; TRBD1 aligns across 8 bases. J was trimmed by 7 bases and V by 6 bases; bases with no gene match: 7. The CDR3 loop spans 14 amino acids. The germline V gene has CDR1 SEHNR and CDR2 FQNEAQ (reference sequence). The CDR3 sequence is CASRPQGGNGELFF. DNA for the CDR3: TGTGCCAGCAGGCCACAGGGGGGTAACGGGGAGCTGTTTTTT. Filled out from reference TRBV7-9 and TRBJ2-2, the complete variable domain reads DTGVSQNPRHKITKRGQNVTFRCDPISEHNRLYWYRQTLGQGPEFLTYFQNEAQLEKSRLLSDRFSAERPKGSFSTLEIQRTEQGDSAMYLCASRPQGGNGELFFGEGSRLTVL.

The chain is built from TRBV21-1 and TRBJ1-5; the table's D gene call, TRBD1, was not cross checked with the DNA. TRBV21-1 is given as a pseudogene. CDR3 length: 15 amino acids. The CDR3 loop is CASSKSGQGNQPQHF. The CDR3, as DNA: TGTGCCAGCAGCAAAAGCGGACAGGGCAATCAGCCCCAGCATTTT.

The chain carries TRBV5-1 and TRBJ2-2, with D perhaps TRBD1 (5 bases). V gave up 3 bases and J gave up 2 bases, with 11 bases separating them. Germline V CDR1 and CDR2: SGHRS, YFSETQ. The CDR3 sequence is 15 residues long. CDR3 in DNA: TGCGCCAGCAGCTCCAGGGTCCCCAACACCGGGGAGCTGTTTTTT. This encodes CASSSRVPNTGELFF.

The rearrangement uses TRBV18 and TRBJ1-5; possibly TRBD1 for D (6 bases). V lost 2 bases to trimming and J lost 5 bases, with 16 bases between them. Germline CDR1 and CDR2: KGHSH and LQKENI. The CDR3 is 16 residues long. The CDR3 coding sequence is TGTGCCAGCTCACCATGGGCAGGGGATAACGATCAGCCCCAGCATTTT. Its protein product is CASSPWAGDNDQPQHF.

The chain employs TRBV12-3 or TRBV12-4 and TRBJ1-5, with D unresolved. V shed 6 bases and J shed 7 bases, with 13 bases lying between them. The CDR3 extends over 13 amino acids. The chain's CDR3 is CASRSGFGQPQHF. DNA for the CDR3: TGTGCCAGCAGGTCTGGGTTCGGGCAGCCCCAGCATTTT.